The 5 T cell receptor beta chains reported below all come from one sample, sequenced in a study of identical twins. MiXCR, run by TCRdb on the 5' RACE reads, gives a single entry per CDR3 protein. The sample includes fewer than 800,000 distinct CDR3 sequences, under 8.5% of them seen just once. This sample was shared with a second study, whose subject was yellow fever vaccine responses in identical twins.

Sequenced sample: PBMCs. Receptors were obtained from a young woman in good health.

This rearrangement joins TRBV18 to TRBJ2-1; D gene ambiguous. The CDR3 length is 12 residues. Deletions cut 3 bases from V and 8 bases from J, with 8 bases between. CDR1 KGHSH and CDR2 LQKENI come from the germline V gene. CDR3 DNA sequence: TGTGCCAGCTCACCGGTTCAGCATGAGCAGTTCTTC. It is translated as CASSPVQHEQFF.

This clonotype was counted ten times or more. The chain has TRBV9 and TRBJ2-3, with D hard to call. Germline assignment: CDR1 SGDLS and CDR2 YYNGEE. The CDR3 is 15 amino acids. Deletions cut 0 bases from V and 0 bases from J, with 8 bases between. The DNA for the CDR3 is TGTGCCAGCAGCGTAGGGATTTCTAGCACAGATACGCAGTATTTT. Amino acid sequence: CASSVGISSTDTQYF. Full variable domain (rest looked up from reference TRBV9 and TRBJ2-3): DSGVTQTPKHLITATGQRVTLRCSPRSGDLSVYWYQQSLDQGLQFLIQYYNGEERAKGNILERFSAQQFPDLHSELNLSSLELGDSALYFCASSVGISSTDTQYFGPGTRLTVL.

This clonotype was observed a handful of times. This chain uses TRBV3-1 with TRBJ1-5, with 8 bases fitting TRBD1. The trim removed 1 base at V and 2 bases at J, leaving 19 bases unmatched. The V gene's germline CDR1 is LGHDT and CDR2 YNNKEL (reference sequence). The CDR3 runs to 21 residues. The CDR3 nucleotides are TGTGCCAGCAGCCAAGCCCCCGGGACAGGTGGTTATGGATATGGCAATCAGCCCCAGCATTTT. The encoded protein is CASSQAPGTGGYGYGNQPQHF.

Turning to this clonotype: A junction boundary mismatches the germline segment, possibly from a read error. J is TRBJ1-2 and V is TRBV7-9, with D unclear. CDR3 length: 13 residues. Germline V gene sequence: CDR1 SEHNR, CDR2 FQNEAQ (reference sequence). The CDR3 DNA is TGTGCCAGCAGCGGGAACAGAATCGATGGCCACACCTTC. Encoded protein: CASSGNRIDGHTF.

The rearrangement joins TRBV20-1 to TRBJ2-7; D is possibly TRBD2 (6 bases). V lost 0 bases and J lost 4, with 13 bases in between. Germline CDR1 DFQATT, CDR2 SNEGSKA (reference sequence). The CDR3 loop spans 14 amino acids. Here the CDR3 DNA reads TGCAGTGCTAGAGATAAGGACTATCTTTACGAGCAGTACTTC. Protein: CSARDKDYLYEQYF.